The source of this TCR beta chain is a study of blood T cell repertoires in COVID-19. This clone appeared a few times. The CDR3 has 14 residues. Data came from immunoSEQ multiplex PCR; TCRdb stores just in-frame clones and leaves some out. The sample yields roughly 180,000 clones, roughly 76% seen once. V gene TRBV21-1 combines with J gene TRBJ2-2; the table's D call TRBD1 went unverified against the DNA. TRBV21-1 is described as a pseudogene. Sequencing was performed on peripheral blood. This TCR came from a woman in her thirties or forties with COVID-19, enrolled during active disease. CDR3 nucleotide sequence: TGTGCCAGCAGCAAACAGGGGGCCACCGGGGAGCTGTTTTTT. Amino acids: CASSKQGATGELFF.